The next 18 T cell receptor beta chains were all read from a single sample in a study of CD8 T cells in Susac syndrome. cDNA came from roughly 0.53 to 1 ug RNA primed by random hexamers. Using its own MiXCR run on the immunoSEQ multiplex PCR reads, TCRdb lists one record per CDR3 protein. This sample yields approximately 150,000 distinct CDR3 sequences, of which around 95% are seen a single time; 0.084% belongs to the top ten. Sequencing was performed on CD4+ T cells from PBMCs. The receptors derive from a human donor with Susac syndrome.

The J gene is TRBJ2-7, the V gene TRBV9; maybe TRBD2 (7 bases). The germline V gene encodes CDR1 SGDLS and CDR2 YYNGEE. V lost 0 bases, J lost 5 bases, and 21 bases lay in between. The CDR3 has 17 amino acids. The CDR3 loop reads CASSVGQGTGGIHEQYF. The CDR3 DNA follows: TGTGCCAGCAGCGTAGGTCAGGGGACGGGAGGAATCCACGAGCAGTACTTC. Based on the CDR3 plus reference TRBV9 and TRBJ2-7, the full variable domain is DSGVTQTPKHLITATGQRVTLRCSPRSGDLSVYWYQQSLDQGLQFLIQYYNGEERAKGNILERFSAQQFPDLHSELNLSSLELGDSALYFCASSVGQGTGGIHEQYFGPGTRLTVT.

CDR3 DNA: TGCAGCGTTGTAGGTCTAGTGCTATACAATGAGCAGTTCTTC. Translated: CSVVGLVLYNEQFF. The chain recombines TRBV29-1 with TRBJ2-1; unclear D gene. The V gene's germline CDR1 is SQVTM and CDR2 ANQGSEA. V gave up 4 bases and J gave up 4 bases, with 14 bases separating them. The CDR3 totals 14 residues.

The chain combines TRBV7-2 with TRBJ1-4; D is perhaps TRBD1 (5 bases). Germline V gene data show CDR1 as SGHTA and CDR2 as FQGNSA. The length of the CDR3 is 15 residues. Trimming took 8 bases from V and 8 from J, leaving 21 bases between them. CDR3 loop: CASASSPGGGEKLFF. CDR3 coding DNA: TGTGCCAGCGCGTCAAGCCCTGGGGGTGGCGAAAAACTGTTTTTT.

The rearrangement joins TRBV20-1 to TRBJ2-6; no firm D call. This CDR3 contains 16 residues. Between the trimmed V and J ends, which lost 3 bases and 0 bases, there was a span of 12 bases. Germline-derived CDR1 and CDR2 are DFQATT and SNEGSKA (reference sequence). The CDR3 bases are TGCAGTGCTAGGAAGCCATTTAGCTCTGGGGCCAACGTCCTGACTTTC. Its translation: CSARKPFSSGANVLTF.

CDR3 nucleotides: TGCAGCGCCTCAAGGACGGAGACCCAGTACTTC. Translating it yields CSASRTETQYF. The chain carries TRBV29-1 and TRBJ2-5; D unresolved. V was trimmed by 7 bases and J by 5 bases, leaving 11 bases between them. The CDR3 is 11 amino acids. Per germline, CDR1 SQVTM and CDR2 ANQGSEA.

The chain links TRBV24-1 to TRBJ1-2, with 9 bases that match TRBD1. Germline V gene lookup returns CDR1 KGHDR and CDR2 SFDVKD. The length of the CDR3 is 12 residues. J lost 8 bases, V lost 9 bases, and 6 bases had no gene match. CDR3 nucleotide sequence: TGTGCCACCGCCGGGACAGGGAAGGGCTACACCTTC. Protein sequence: CATAGTGKGYTF.

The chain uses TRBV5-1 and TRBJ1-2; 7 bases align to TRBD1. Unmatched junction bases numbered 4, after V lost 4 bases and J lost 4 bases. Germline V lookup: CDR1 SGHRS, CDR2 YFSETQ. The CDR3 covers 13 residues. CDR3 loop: CASSPRQGYGYTF. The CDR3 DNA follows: TGCGCCAGCAGCCCCAGACAGGGCTATGGCTACACCTTC. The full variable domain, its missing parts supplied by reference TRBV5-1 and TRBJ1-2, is KAGVTQTPRYLIKTRGQQVTLSCSPISGHRSVSWYQQTPGQGLQFLFEYFSETQRNKGNFPGRFSGRQFSNSRSEMNVSTLELGDSALYLCASSPRQGYGYTFGSGTRLTVV.

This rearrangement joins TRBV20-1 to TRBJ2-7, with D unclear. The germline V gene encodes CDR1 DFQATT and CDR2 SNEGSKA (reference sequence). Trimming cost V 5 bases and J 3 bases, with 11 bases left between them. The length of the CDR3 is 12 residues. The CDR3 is CSAPDLNYEQYF. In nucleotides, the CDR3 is TGCAGTGCTCCCGACCTAAACTACGAGCAGTACTTC.

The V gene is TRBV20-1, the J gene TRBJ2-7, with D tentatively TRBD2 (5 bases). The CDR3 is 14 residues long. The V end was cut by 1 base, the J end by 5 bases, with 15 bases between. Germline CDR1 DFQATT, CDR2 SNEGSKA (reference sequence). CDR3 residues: CSARVSGVLHEQYF. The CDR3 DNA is TGCAGTGCTAGAGTGTCCGGGGTGCTCCACGAGCAGTACTTC.

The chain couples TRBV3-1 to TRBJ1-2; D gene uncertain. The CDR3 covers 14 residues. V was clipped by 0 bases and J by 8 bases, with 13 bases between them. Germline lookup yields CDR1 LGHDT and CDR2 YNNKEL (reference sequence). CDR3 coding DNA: TGTGCCAGCAGCCAAGATCCATCCGGGGTCGGCTACACCTTC. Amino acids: CASSQDPSGVGYTF. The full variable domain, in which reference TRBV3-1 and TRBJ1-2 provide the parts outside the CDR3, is DTAVSQTPKYLVTQMGNDKSIKCEQNLGHDTMYWYKQDSKKFLKIMFSYNNKELIINETVPNRFSPKSPDKAHLNLHINSLELGDSAVYFCASSQDPSGVGYTFGSGTRLTVV.

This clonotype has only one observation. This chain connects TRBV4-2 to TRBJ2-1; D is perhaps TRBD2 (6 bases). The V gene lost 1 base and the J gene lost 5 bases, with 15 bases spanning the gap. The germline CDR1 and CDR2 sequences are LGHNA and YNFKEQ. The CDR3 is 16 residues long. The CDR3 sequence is CASSQGWSGRDNEQFF. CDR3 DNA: TGTGCCAGCAGCCAAGGGTGGAGCGGGCGAGACAATGAGCAGTTCTTC.

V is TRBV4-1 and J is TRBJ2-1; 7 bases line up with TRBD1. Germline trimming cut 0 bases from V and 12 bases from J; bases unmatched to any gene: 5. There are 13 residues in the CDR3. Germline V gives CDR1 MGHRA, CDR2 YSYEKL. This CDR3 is CASSQETGSRQFF. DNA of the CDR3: TGCGCCAGCAGCCAAGAGACAGGGTCGCGGCAGTTCTTC.

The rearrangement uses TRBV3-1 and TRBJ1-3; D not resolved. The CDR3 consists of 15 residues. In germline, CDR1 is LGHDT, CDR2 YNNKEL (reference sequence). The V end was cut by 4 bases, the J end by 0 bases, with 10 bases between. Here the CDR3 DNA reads TGTGCCAGCAGCCTGTCACAGAGCTCTGGAAACACCATATATTTT. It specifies CASSLSQSSGNTIYF.

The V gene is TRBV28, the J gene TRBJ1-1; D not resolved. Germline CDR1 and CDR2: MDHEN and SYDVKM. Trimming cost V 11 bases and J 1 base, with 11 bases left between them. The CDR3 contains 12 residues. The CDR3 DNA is TGTGCCGGCCGGGCCCCGAACACTGAAGCTTTCTTT. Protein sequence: CAGRAPNTEAFF.

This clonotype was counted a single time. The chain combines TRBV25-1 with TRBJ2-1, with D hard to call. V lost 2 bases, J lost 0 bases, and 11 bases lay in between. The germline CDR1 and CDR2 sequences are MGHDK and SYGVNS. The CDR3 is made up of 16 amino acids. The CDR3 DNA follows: TGTGCCAGCAGTGAAGAGGCGCAGAGCTCCTACAATGAGCAGTTCTTC. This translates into CASSEEAQSSYNEQFF.

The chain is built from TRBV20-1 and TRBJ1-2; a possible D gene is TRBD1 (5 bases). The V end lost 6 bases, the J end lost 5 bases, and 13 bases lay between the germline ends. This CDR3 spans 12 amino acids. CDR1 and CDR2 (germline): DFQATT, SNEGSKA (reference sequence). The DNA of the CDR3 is TGCAGTGCAGAAAAGCAGGGTTATGGCTACACCTTC. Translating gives CSAEKQGYGYTF.

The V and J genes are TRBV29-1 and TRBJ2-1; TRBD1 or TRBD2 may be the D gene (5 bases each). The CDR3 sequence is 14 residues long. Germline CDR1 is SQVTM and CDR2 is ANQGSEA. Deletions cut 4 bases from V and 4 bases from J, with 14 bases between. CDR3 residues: CSVGYGGAYNEQFF. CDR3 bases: TGCAGCGTTGGGTATGGGGGTGCATACAATGAGCAGTTCTTC.

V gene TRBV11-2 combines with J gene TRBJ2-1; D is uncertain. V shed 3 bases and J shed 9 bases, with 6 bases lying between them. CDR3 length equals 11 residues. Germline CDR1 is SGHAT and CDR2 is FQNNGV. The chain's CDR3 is CASSFGAEQFF. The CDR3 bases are TGTGCCAGCAGCTTTGGAGCTGAGCAGTTCTTC.